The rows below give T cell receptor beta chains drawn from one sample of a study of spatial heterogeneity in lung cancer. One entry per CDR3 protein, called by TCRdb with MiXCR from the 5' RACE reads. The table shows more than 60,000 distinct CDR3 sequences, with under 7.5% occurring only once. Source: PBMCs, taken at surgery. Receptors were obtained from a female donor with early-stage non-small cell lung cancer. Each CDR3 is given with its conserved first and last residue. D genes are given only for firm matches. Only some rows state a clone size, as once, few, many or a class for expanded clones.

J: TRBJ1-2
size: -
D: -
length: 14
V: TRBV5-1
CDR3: CASTQDGGAYGYTF
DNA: TGCGCCAGCACGCAAGACGGAGGGGCCTATGGCTACACCTTC

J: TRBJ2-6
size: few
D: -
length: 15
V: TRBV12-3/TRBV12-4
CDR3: CASSGRGSGANVLTF
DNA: TGTGCCAGCAGTGGACGGGGGTCAGGGGCCAACGTCCTGACTTTC

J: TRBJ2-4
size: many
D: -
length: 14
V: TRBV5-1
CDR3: CASSMEEAKNIQYF
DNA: TGCGCCAGCAGTATGGAGGAAGCCAAAAACATTCAGTACTTC

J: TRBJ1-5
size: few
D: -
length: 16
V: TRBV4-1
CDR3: CASSQDGGGAGQPQHF
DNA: TGCGCCAGCAGCCAAGATGGGGGGGGCGCGGGTCAGCCCCAGCATTTT

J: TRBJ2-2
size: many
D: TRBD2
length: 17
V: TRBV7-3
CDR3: CASSLKGLAEPTRELFF
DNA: TGTGCCAGCAGCTTAAAGGGTCTAGCGGAACCGACTAGGGAGCTGTTTTTT

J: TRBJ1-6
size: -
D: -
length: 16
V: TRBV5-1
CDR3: CASSLAGQMDNSPLHF
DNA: TGCGCCAGCAGCTTGGCTGGACAGATGGATAATTCACCCCTCCACTTT

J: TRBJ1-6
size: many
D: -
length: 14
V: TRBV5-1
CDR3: CASSDTGTVSPLHF
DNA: TGCGCCAGCAGCGACACAGGGACCGTTTCACCCCTCCACTTT

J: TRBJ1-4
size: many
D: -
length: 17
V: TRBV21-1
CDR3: CASSKRPLRKAGEKLFF
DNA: TGTGCCAGCAGCAAACGACCCTTGAGGAAGGCGGGTGAAAAACTGTTTTTT

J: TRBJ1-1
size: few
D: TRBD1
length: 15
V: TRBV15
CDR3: CATSATRDRKTEAFF
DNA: TGTGCCACCAGCGCTACCCGGGACAGGAAGACTGAAGCTTTCTTT

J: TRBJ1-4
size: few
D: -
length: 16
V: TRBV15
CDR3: CATSRDILKLGEKLFF
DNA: TGTGCCACCAGCAGAGATATCCTCAAGTTAGGAGAAAAACTGTTTTTT

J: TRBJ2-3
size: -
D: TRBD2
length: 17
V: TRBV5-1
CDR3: CASSSKTSGGSTDTQYF
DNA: TGCGCCAGCAGCTCGAAGACTAGCGGGGGAAGCACAGATACGCAGTATTTT

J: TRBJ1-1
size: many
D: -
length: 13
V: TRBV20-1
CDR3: CSASGDFNTEAFF
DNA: TGCAGTGCTAGTGGAGACTTCAACACTGAAGCTTTCTTT

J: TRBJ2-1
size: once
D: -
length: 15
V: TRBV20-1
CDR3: CSASKETSAYNEQFF
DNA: TGCAGTGCCAGTAAGGAGACTTCGGCCTACAATGAGCAGTTCTTC

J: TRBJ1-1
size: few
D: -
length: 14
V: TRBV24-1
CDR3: CATSDEGTNTEAFF
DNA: TGTGCCACCAGTGATGAGGGCACGAACACTGAAGCTTTCTTT

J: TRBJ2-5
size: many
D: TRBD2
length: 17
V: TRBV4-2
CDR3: CASSHPGTSGGGETQYF
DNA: TGTGCCAGCAGCCACCCAGGGACTAGCGGGGGAGGAGAGACCCAGTACTTC

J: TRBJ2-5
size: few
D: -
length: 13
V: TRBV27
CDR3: CASSLRRQETQYF
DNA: TGTGCCAGCAGTTTACGACGTCAAGAGACCCAGTACTTC

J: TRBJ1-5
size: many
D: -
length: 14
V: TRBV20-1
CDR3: CSAHTGYSNQPQHF
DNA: TGCAGTGCCCACACAGGGTATAGCAATCAGCCCCAGCATTTT

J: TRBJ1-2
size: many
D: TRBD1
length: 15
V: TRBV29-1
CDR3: CSVEGYGRGLSGYTF
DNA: TGCAGCGTGGAGGGTTACGGCAGGGGGCTTTCGGGCTACACCTTC

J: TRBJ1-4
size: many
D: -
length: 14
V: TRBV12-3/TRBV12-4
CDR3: CASSLRQRNEKLFF
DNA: TGTGCCAGCAGTTTGAGACAGCGTAATGAAAAACTGTTTTTT

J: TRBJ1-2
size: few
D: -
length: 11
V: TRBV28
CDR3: CASSFSDGYTF
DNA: TGTGCCAGCAGTTTCTCGGATGGCTACACCTTC

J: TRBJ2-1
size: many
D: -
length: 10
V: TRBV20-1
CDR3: CSALLSEQFF
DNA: TGCAGTGCCCTACTGAGTGAGCAGTTCTTC

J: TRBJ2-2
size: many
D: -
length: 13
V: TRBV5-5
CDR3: CASSLPLPGELFF
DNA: TGTGCCAGCAGCTTGCCCCTCCCCGGGGAGCTGTTTTTT

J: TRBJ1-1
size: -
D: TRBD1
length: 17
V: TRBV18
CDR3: CASSPVRTGGGNTEAFF
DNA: TGTGCCAGCTCACCCGTCCGAACAGGGGGCGGCAACACTGAAGCTTTCTTT

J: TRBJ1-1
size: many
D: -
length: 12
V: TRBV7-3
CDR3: CASSLKGTEAFF
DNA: TGTGCCAGCAGCTTAAAGGGCACTGAAGCTTTCTTT

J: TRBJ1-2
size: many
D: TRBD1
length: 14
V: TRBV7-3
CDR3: CASSLGTGNYGYTF
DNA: TGTGCCAGCAGCTTGGGGACAGGAAACTATGGCTACACCTTC

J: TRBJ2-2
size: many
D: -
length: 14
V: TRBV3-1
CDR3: CASNQPGRAGELFF
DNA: TGTGCCAGCAACCAACCGGGGCGGGCCGGGGAGCTGTTTTTT

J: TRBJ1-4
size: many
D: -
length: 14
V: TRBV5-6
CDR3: CASSLEAGNEKLFF
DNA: TGTGCCAGCAGCTTGGAGGCAGGGAATGAAAAACTGTTTTTT

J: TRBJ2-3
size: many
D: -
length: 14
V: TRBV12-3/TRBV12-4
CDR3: CASSPPTGLYTQYF
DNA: TGTGCCAGCAGTCCTCCAACGGGGCTGTATACGCAGTATTTT

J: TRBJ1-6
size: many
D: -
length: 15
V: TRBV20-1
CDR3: CSAREQSSYNSPLHF
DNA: TGCAGTGCTAGGGAACAGAGCTCCTATAATTCACCCCTCCACTTT

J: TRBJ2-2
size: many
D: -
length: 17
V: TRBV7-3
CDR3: CASSPFGQQINTGELFF
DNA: TGTGCCAGCAGCCCGTTCGGACAGCAGATTAACACCGGGGAGCTGTTTTTT

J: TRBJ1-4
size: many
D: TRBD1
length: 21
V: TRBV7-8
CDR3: CASSSPLGVRGQGATNEKLFF
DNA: TGTGCCAGCAGCTCCCCTCTGGGGGTTCGGGGACAGGGGGCAACTAATGAAAAACTGTTTTTT

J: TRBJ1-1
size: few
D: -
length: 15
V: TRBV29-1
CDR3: CSVERGSRVSAEAFF
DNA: TGCAGCGTTGAACGGGGCTCGAGGGTAAGCGCTGAAGCTTTCTTT

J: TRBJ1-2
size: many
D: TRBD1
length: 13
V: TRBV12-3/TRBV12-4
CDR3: CASSLRQGHGYTF
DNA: TGTGCCAGCAGTCTTAGACAGGGTCACGGCTACACCTTC